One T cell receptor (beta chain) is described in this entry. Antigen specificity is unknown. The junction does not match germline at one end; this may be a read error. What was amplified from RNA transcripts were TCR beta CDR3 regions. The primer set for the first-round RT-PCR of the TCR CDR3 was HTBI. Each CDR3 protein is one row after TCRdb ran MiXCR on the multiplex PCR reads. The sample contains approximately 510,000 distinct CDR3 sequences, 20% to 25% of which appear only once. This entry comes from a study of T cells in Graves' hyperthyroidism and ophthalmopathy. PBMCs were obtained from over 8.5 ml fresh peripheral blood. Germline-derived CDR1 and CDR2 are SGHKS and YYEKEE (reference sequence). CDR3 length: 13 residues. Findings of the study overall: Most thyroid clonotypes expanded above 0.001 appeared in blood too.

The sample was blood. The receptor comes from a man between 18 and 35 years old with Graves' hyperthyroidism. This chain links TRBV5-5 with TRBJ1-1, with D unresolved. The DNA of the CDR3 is TGTGCCAGCAGCCTGGGGAGCGGCACTGAAGCTTGCTTT. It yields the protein CASSLGSGTEACF. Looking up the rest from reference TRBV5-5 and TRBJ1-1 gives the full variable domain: DAGVTQSPTHLIKTRGQQVTLRCSPISGHKSVSWYQQVLGQGPQFIFQYYEKEERGRGNFPDRFSARQFPNYSSELNVNALLLGDSALYLCASSLGSGTEACFGQGTRLTVV.